This passage covers 24 T cell receptor beta chains from one sample sequenced in a study of graft-versus-host responses after intestinal transplantation (dated by TCRdb to 2020 to 2022). Library preparation used the immunoSEQ multiplex PCR assay. In TCRdb, the immuneACCESS table is reduced to in-frame sequences with V and J assigned. These tables do not hold every clone; where another copy was compared, an unresolved V gene accounts for under half, and the others remain unexplained. The sample table lists 20,000 to 30,000 clones, roughly nine tenths of them with a count of one. About 2% of the sample belongs to the ten largest clones. Specimen: PBMCs, collected 39 to 40 days after intestinal transplant. These TCRs come from a human patient who received an intestinal transplant, so some T cells may come from the graft donor.

The rearrangement joins TRBV7-2 to TRBJ1-1; D is unresolved. In germline, CDR1 is SGHTA, CDR2 FQGNSA. The CDR3 is 14 amino acids. V was trimmed by 4 bases and J by 2 bases, leaving 11 bases between them. CDR3 protein: CASSSSIINTEAFF. As DNA, the CDR3 is TGTGCCAGCAGCTCATCCATAATTAACACTGAAGCTTTCTTT.

The rearrangement uses TRBV5-8 and TRBJ2-7, with 8 positions matching TRBD2. The V segment lost 4 bases and the J segment 5 bases; nucleotides outside the gene matches: 11. CDR1 and CDR2 (germline): SGHTS, YDEGEE. CDR3 length: 15 residues. The CDR3 spells CASSPGTGRVDEQYF. CDR3 sequence (DNA): TGTGCCAGCAGCCCTGGGACCGGGAGGGTGGACGAGCAGTACTTC. Filled out from reference TRBV5-8 and TRBJ2-7, the complete variable domain reads EAGVTQSPTHLIKTRGQQATLRCSPISGHTSVYWYQQALGLGLQFLLWYDEGEERNRGNFPPRFSGRQFPNYSSELNVNALELEDSALYLCASSPGTGRVDEQYFGPGTRLTVT.

V is TRBV5-1 and J is TRBJ1-1; no clear D gene. There are 15 residues in the CDR3. Trimming pared 0 bases from V and 5 bases from J, leaving 14 bases between. Germline V gene sequence: CDR1 SGHRS, CDR2 YFSETQ. For the CDR3, the DNA is TGCGCCAGCAGCTTGGGTAGTACGGTGGGGACTGAAGCTTTCTTT. This codes for CASSLGSTVGTEAFF.

The chain employs TRBV18 and TRBJ1-4; D is unclear. V was shortened by 2 bases and J by 5 bases, with 9 bases between the two germline ends. The V gene's germline CDR1 is KGHSH and CDR2 LQKENI. The CDR3 runs to 14 residues. DNA of the CDR3: TGTGCCAGCTCACCATCTGAGCGAAATGAAAAACTGTTTTTT. Protein sequence: CASSPSERNEKLFF.

CDR3 sequence (DNA): TGTGCCAGCTCACCAGGGGGCCGACCGATGTTCTTC. Its protein is CASSPGGRPMFF. The V gene is TRBV18, the J gene TRBJ2-1, with D perhaps matching TRBD1 (6 bases). CDR1 is KGHSH, CDR2 LQKENI, per germline. Trimming shortened V by 2 bases and J by 15 bases, and 14 bases separated the two germline ends. The CDR3 has 12 residues.

The V gene is TRBV2, the J gene TRBJ2-1; no clear D gene. V gave up 5 bases and J gave up 0 bases, with 11 bases separating them. Per germline, CDR1 SNHLY and CDR2 FYNNEI. The CDR3 sequence is 15 residues long. CDR3 sequence reads: CASSRPSSSYNEQFF. Here the CDR3 DNA reads TGTGCCAGCAGTCGACCTTCATCCTCCTACAATGAGCAGTTCTTC. Looking up the rest from reference TRBV2 and TRBJ2-1 gives the full variable domain: EPEVTQTPSHQVTQMGQEVILRCVPISNHLYFYWYRQILGQKVEFLVSFYNNEISEKSEIFDDQFSVERPDGSNFTLKIRSTKLEDSAMYFCASSRPSSSYNEQFFGPGTRLTVL.

CDR3 amino acids: CASSEPSGGNTEAFF. The DNA of the CDR3 is TGTGCCAGCAGCGAACCCTCAGGGGGAAACACTGAAGCTTTCTTT. The V and J genes are TRBV6-1 and TRBJ1-1; 7 nucleotides align to TRBD1. This CDR3 has 15 residues. Germline values: CDR1 MNHNS, CDR2 SASEGT. The ends lost 6 bases at V and 2 bases at J; junction bases unmatched: 9.

The CDR3 loop reads CASSLVQVMNTEAFF. The CDR3 coding sequence is TGTGCCAGCAGCTTAGTCCAGGTCATGAACACTGAAGCTTTCTTT. The V gene is TRBV7-9, the J gene TRBJ1-1; no definite D call. V was shortened by 1 base and J by 0 bases, with 9 bases between the two germline ends. This CDR3 has 15 residues. Germline CDR1 is SEHNR and CDR2 is FQNEAQ (reference sequence).

V is TRBV11-2 and J is TRBJ2-1; 8 positions agree with TRBD2. The CDR3 length is 15 residues. Germline loops: CDR1 SGHAT, CDR2 FQNNGV. With V trimmed by 2 bases and J by 8 bases, 8 bases remained unmatched. CDR3 nucleotide sequence: TGTGCCAGCAGCTTAAGCGGGAGTACTTACCATGAGCAGTTCTTC. This gives the protein CASSLSGSTYHEQFF.

The chain recombines TRBV4-1 with TRBJ1-1; D is unresolved. Germline V gene sequence: CDR1 MGHRA, CDR2 YSYEKL. The CDR3 is made up of 15 amino acids. Trimming stripped 0 bases from V and 1 base from J, with 9 bases between. CDR3 amino acids: CASSQDLSGNTEAFF. The CDR3 nucleotides are TGCGCCAGCAGCCAAGACTTGTCAGGGAACACTGAAGCTTTCTTT.

This clone occurred a few times. The chain links TRBV4-1 to TRBJ1-5; 12 bases are a match to TRBD1. J lost 6 bases, V lost 4 bases, and 4 bases had no gene match. The CDR3 has 15 amino acids. Germline CDR1 reads MGHRA; CDR2 reads YSYEKL. DNA of the CDR3: TGCGCCAGCAGCCCGGGACAGGGGGCCGGTCAGCCCCAGCATTTT. It is translated as CASSPGQGAGQPQHF.

The chain couples TRBV19 to TRBJ2-3, with a tentative D call TRBD2 (6 bases). Germline loops: CDR1 LNHDA, CDR2 SQIVND (reference sequence). V lost 3 bases and J 4 bases, leaving 14 bases between the germline ends. CDR3 length: 15 residues. The CDR3 DNA reads as TGTGCCAGTAGTATGGACTCGGAGGGCGCAGATACGCAGTATTTT. This translates into CASSMDSEGADTQYF.

The rearrangement links TRBV6-4 to TRBJ1-5; the D is unclear. The CDR3 contains 14 residues. From germline, CDR1 is MRHNA and CDR2 SNTAGT. V lost 5 bases to trimming and J lost 0 bases, with 8 bases between them. CDR3 residues: CASSQSYSNQPQHF. The DNA of the CDR3 is TGTGCCAGCAGTCAGAGTTATAGCAATCAGCCCCAGCATTTT.

A single count supports this clone. The chain carries TRBV7-6 and TRBJ1-1, with D unclear. This CDR3 comprises 16 residues. Per germline, CDR1 SGHVS and CDR2 FNYEAQ. Trimming took off 5 bases at V and 3 bases at J, with 19 bases between the two ends. Written as DNA, the CDR3 is TGTGCCAGCAGCCGATATAGTTCGGGGTCTGACACTGAAGCTTTCTTT. This gives the protein CASSRYSSGSDTEAFF.

The rearrangement uses TRBV2 and TRBJ2-6; D unresolved. With 7 bases removed from V and 1 base from J, the gap between germline ends came to 11 bases. This CDR3 is 15 amino acids long. Germline CDR1 SNHLY, CDR2 FYNNEI. The CDR3 is CASIGVVSGANVLTF. The CDR3 nucleotides read TGTGCCAGCATTGGGGTTGTATCTGGGGCCAACGTCCTGACTTTC.

This rearrangement joins TRBV27 to TRBJ1-2; the match to TRBD1 covers 7 bases. J gave up 5 bases and V 1 base, and 4 bases lay outside the gene matches. The CDR3 consists of 14 residues. CDR1 is MNHEY, CDR2 SMNVEV, per germline (reference sequence). The CDR3 sequence is CASSLYRGAYGYTF. The CDR3 nucleotides are TGTGCCAGCAGTTTATACAGGGGCGCGTATGGCTACACCTTC.

This chain uses TRBV27 with TRBJ2-1; D unresolved. V was cut by 8 bases and J by 6 bases, with 11 bases left in between. The germline V gene has CDR1 MNHEY and CDR2 SMNVEV (reference sequence). This CDR3 spans 12 amino acids. Here the CDR3 reads CASLRGPNEQFF. The DNA of the CDR3 is TGTGCCAGCCTAAGAGGCCCCAATGAGCAGTTCTTC.

This sequence joins TRBV2 and TRBJ2-5, with a tentative D call TRBD2 (7 bases). Trimming cost V 4 bases and J 5 bases, with 14 bases left between them. Germline CDR1 and CDR2: SNHLY and FYNNEI. The CDR3 is 14 residues long. CDR3: CASSGPGGLETQYF. CDR3 nucleotides: TGTGCCAGCAGTGGTCCCGGGGGGCTGGAGACCCAGTACTTC.

V usage is TRBV9 and J usage is TRBJ2-5; the match to TRBD2 covers 7 bases. Losses at the gene ends were 1 base for V and 5 bases for J; bases not matched to a gene: 11. The CDR3 loop spans 16 amino acids. CDR1 is SGDLS and CDR2 is YYNGEE in the germline V gene. CDR3 DNA sequence: TGTGCCAGCAGCGTATCAGAGGGAGGGCGGCCCGAGACCCAGTACTTC. This translates into CASSVSEGGRPETQYF. Variable domain in full (rest from reference TRBV9 and TRBJ2-5): DSGVTQTPKHLITATGQRVTLRCSPRSGDLSVYWYQQSLDQGLQFLIQYYNGEERAKGNILERFSAQQFPDLHSELNLSSLELGDSALYFCASSVSEGGRPETQYFGPGTRLLVL.

This chain joins TRBV25-1 and TRBJ1-5; TRBD1 is a possible D gene (5 bases). Germline V gene sequence: CDR1 MGHDK, CDR2 SYGVNS. Trimming removed 3 bases from V and 1 base from J, with 16 bases in between. CDR3 length: 17 residues. CDR3: CASSELQQGFSNQPQHF. The CDR3 bases are TGTGCCAGCAGTGAGCTGCAGCAGGGTTTCAGCAATCAGCCCCAGCATTTT.

The rearrangement links TRBV28 to TRBJ2-5; D is perhaps TRBD1 or TRBD2 (5 bases each). The CDR3 spans 17 residues. The V gene's germline CDR1 is MDHEN and CDR2 SYDVKM. The V end lost 3 bases, the J end lost 1 base, and 18 bases lay between the germline ends. The CDR3, as DNA: TGTGCCAGCAGTTTGGGGGTTTACTTTGGGCCCCAAGAGACCCAGTACTTC. Translated: CASSLGVYFGPQETQYF.

This chain connects TRBV4-1 to TRBJ2-3; no clear D gene. Germline CDR1 is MGHRA and CDR2 is YSYEKL. V was shortened by 11 bases and J by 2 bases, with 17 bases between the two germline ends. This CDR3 is built from 14 residues. The DNA for the CDR3 is TGCGCCCCCAGCTCCCTTGACTTCACAGATACGCAGTATTTT. It is translated as CAPSSLDFTDTQYF.

This chain connects TRBV7-6 to TRBJ1-6; TRBD1 agrees at 8 bases. The germline CDR1 and CDR2 sequences are SGHVS and FNYEAQ. Trimming at V came to 3 bases and at J to 4 bases, leaving 8 bases not matched to a gene. This CDR3 is 17 amino acids long. CDR3 coding DNA: TGTGCCAGCAGCTTTGCTCGGACAGGGAATTATAATTCACCCCTCCACTTT. This gives the protein CASSFARTGNYNSPLHF.

The chain couples TRBV7-6 to TRBJ2-7; 7 bases agree with TRBD1. CDR1 and CDR2 from the germline V gene are SGHVS and FNYEAQ. Losses at the gene ends were 1 base for V and 4 bases for J; bases not matched to a gene: 4. The CDR3 is made up of 14 amino acids. The chain's CDR3 is CASSLGPGGYEQYF. The DNA of the CDR3 is TGTGCCAGCAGCTTAGGCCCAGGGGGATACGAGCAGTACTTC.